The 10 T cell receptor beta chains below all came from one sample that was sequenced in a study of cytomegalovirus exposure and HLA in healthy donors. Researchers ran the PCR with 60 Vbeta and 13 Jbeta primers. Only in-frame clones appear in the TCRdb table, and some are missing; sequencing was by immunoSEQ multiplex PCR. The sample shows about 160,000 clones, approximately 86% of them seen only once. Material: PBMCs. All receptors derive from a woman aged 18-29 years in good health and CMV-seronegative.

The chain links TRBV27 to TRBJ1-1; TRBD1 might be the D (5 bases). This CDR3 has 18 amino acids. Trimming removed 6 bases from V and 12 bases from J, with 35 bases in between. Germline loops: CDR1 MNHEY, CDR2 SMNVEV (reference sequence). The CDR3 region is CASSPTRLFAHQRSGTFF. The CDR3 bases are TGTGCCAGCAGCCCCACGAGGCTTTTCGCCCATCAAAGGTCAGGGACTTTCTTT.

CDR3 region: CASTLAGSDTEAFF. The CDR3 nucleotides are TGCGCCAGCACCTTGGCGGGAAGTGACACTGAAGCTTTCTTT. This sequence joins TRBV10-2 and TRBJ1-1, with no clear D. Germline loops: CDR1 WSHSY, CDR2 SAAADI. Trimming left V 7 bases short and J 3 bases short, with 15 bases between. The CDR3 contains 14 residues.

The rearrangement links TRBV30 to TRBJ1-2; maybe TRBD1 (5 bases). CDR1 and CDR2 (germline): GTSNPN, SVGIG (reference sequence). The CDR3 loop spans 16 amino acids. V was pared by 0 bases and J by 3 bases, with 17 bases between. The CDR3 is CAWSVLGGPHDYGYTF. For the CDR3, the DNA is TGTGCCTGGAGTGTACTGGGGGGACCTCATGACTATGGCTACACCTTC.

The CDR3 protein is CASSQALGQGFQPQHF. The CDR3 DNA reads as TGCGCCAGCAGCCAAGCTTTGGGACAGGGATTTCAGCCCCAGCATTTT. The V gene is TRBV4-1, the J gene TRBJ1-5; 9 bases fit TRBD1. The germline V gene encodes CDR1 MGHRA and CDR2 YSYEKL. The length of the CDR3 is 16 residues. V trimming: 1 base; J trimming: 6 bases; junction bases outside the gene matches: 7.

This chain joins TRBV7-2 and TRBJ1-1; a possible D gene is TRBD1 (5 bases). This CDR3 region has 14 residues. The germline gives CDR1 SGHTA, CDR2 FQGNSA. The V gene lost 1 base and the J gene lost 8 bases, with 14 bases spanning the gap. CDR3 sequence reads: CASSLVLFGAEAFF. In DNA form, the CDR3 reads TGTGCCAGCAGCTTAGTTCTCTTTGGGGCCGAAGCTTTCTTT.

This clone was counted between two and nine times. V is TRBV1 and J is TRBJ1-1; TRBD1, the table's D call, was not compared with the DNA. TRBV1 is assigned pseudogene status. This CDR3 region has 16 residues. The CDR3 sequence is CTSSHMSSGLNTEAFF. CDR3 DNA: TGCACCAGCAGCCATATGTCGTCAGGGCTGAACACTGAAGCTTTCTTT.

The chain is built from TRBV21-1 and TRBJ1-2; whether TRBD1, the table's D call, matches the DNA was not checked. TRBV21-1 has pseudogene status. The CDR3 covers 19 residues. CDR3 sequence (DNA): TGTGCCAGCAGCATAAAAACTAACCCTTTGGGGCGAGGTAACTATGGCTACACCTTC. Translation gives CASSIKTNPLGRGNYGYTF.

The V call is TRBV7-9, the J call TRBJ1-1, with D tentatively TRBD1 (6 bases). CDR3 length: 14 residues. The germline V gene has CDR1 SEHNR and CDR2 FQNEAQ (reference sequence). Between the trimmed V and J ends, which lost 5 bases and 3 bases, there was a span of 13 bases. CDR3 in amino acids: CASSEKGQDTEAFF. In nucleotides, the CDR3 is TGTGCCAGCAGCGAAAAGGGACAAGACACTGAAGCTTTCTTT.

The gene calls are TRBV29-1 and TRBJ1-1; no reliable D call. Germline V gene sequence: CDR1 SQVTM, CDR2 ANQGSEA. The germline V and J ends were trimmed by 4 bases and 0 bases, with 9 bases remaining between them. This CDR3 contains 13 residues. The CDR3 loop is CSVGRRLNTEAFF. DNA for the CDR3: TGCAGCGTTGGAAGGCGGTTGAACACTGAAGCTTTCTTT.

V and J are TRBV6-5 and TRBJ1-2, with D possibly matching TRBD1 (5 bases). Germline CDR1 reads MNHEY; CDR2 reads SVGAGI. The CDR3 covers 14 residues. Trimming removed 5 bases at V and 4 bases at J, with 14 bases between. CDR3 loop: CASSLLGRGYGYTF. The CDR3 bases are TGTGCCAGCAGTCTCCTGGGGAGGGGCTATGGCTACACCTTC.